Following are 11 T cell receptor beta chains from one sample sequenced in a study of memory CD4+ T cells and cytomegalovirus serostatus. Single viable CD3+CD4+CD8-CD45RO+ cells were sorted as the memory CD4+ T cells. Some clones are missing from TCRdb's copy, which holds only in-frame ones; the method was immunoSEQ multiplex PCR. The sample yields around 38,000 clones, roughly four fifths seen once. Source material: memory CD4+ T cells from blood. These receptors were collected from an adult in good health and CMV-seronegative.

This chain links TRBV7-9 with TRBJ2-4; possibly TRBD2 for D (6 bases). This CDR3 is built from 13 residues. V gave up 6 bases and J gave up 9 bases, with 15 bases separating them. Germline V gene data show CDR1 as SEHNR and CDR2 as FQNEAQ (reference sequence). CDR3 nucleotides: TGTGCCAGCAGTCACCCCGGGAGTATCATTCAGTACTTC. It encodes CASSHPGSIIQYF.

This sequence joins TRBV19 and TRBJ1-1; D uncertain. The CDR3 consists of 14 residues. Germline values: CDR1 LNHDA, CDR2 SQIVND (reference sequence). Trimming shortened V by 6 bases and J by 3 bases, and 14 bases separated the two germline ends. CDR3 residues: CASRLGSVDTEAFF. The CDR3 coding sequence is TGTGCCAGTAGGTTGGGAAGTGTGGACACTGAAGCTTTCTTT.

The chain links TRBV29-1 to TRBJ2-1; 8 nucleotides align to TRBD1. This CDR3 has 13 amino acids. Germline CDR1 is SQVTM and CDR2 is ANQGSEA. V lost 6 bases, J lost 6 bases, and 7 bases stayed unmatched. In DNA, the CDR3 is TGCAGCGTCGCTCAGGGGGCAGGCAATGAGCAGTTCTTC. Protein: CSVAQGAGNEQFF.

This chain links TRBV7-9 with TRBJ1-4; D not certain. The germline gives CDR1 SEHNR, CDR2 FQNEAQ (reference sequence). The CDR3 sequence is 14 residues long. The V end lost 5 bases, the J end lost 7 bases, and 14 bases lay between the germline ends. In DNA form, the CDR3 reads TGTGCCAGCAGCGCCACGGAGGAAGTTGAAAAACTGTTTTTT. Translating it yields CASSATEEVEKLFF.

The chain is built from TRBV5-1 and TRBJ2-5; TRBD2 agrees at 7 bases. This CDR3 is built from 15 residues. Germline CDR1 SGHRS, CDR2 YFSETQ. Trimming removed 6 bases from V and 1 base from J; junction bases left unmatched: 9. The CDR3 here is CASIRASGTQETQYF. Written as DNA, the CDR3 is TGCGCCAGCATCAGGGCTAGCGGTACCCAAGAGACCCAGTACTTC. The entire variable domain, with the rest obtained from reference TRBV5-1 and TRBJ2-5, is as follows: KAGVTQTPRYLIKTRGQQVTLSCSPISGHRSVSWYQQTPGQGLQFLFEYFSETQRNKGNFPGRFSGRQFSNSRSEMNVSTLELGDSALYLCASIRASGTQETQYFGPGTRLLVL.

The rearrangement joins TRBV27 to TRBJ2-7; a weak D match, TRBD2 (6 bases). V shed 6 bases and J shed 0 bases, with 15 bases lying between them. The CDR3 has 15 amino acids. Looked up from germline, CDR1 is MNHEY and CDR2 is SMNVEV (reference sequence). DNA for the CDR3: TGTGCCAGCAGCCCCTACTACGGGGGCTCCTACGAGCAGTACTTC. This gives the protein CASSPYYGGSYEQYF.

The rearrangement uses TRBV7-2 and TRBJ2-2; weak D call: TRBD2 (6 bases). The V gene lost 1 base and the J gene lost 6 bases, with 24 bases spanning the gap. Germline V CDR1 and CDR2: SGHTA, FQGNSA. The CDR3 sequence is 19 residues long. CDR3 protein: CASSLDSLALYRVSGELFF. The CDR3 DNA follows: TGTGCCAGCAGCTTAGATAGTCTAGCGCTCTACCGGGTATCCGGGGAGCTGTTTTTT.

This clone is deemed medium-sized. The same CDR3 is also encoded by other DNA sequences in this sample. The chain joins TRBV7-3 to TRBJ2-7, with 9 positions matching TRBD2. Trimming cost V 2 bases and J 2 bases; bases outside gene matches: 1. Germline CDR1 is SGHTA and CDR2 is FQGTGA. This CDR3 is 14 amino acids long. This chain's CDR3 is CASSLAGGPYEQYF. The CDR3 nucleotides are TGTGCCAGCAGCTTAGCGGGAGGGCCCTACGAGCAGTACTTC.

Sample share makes this clone medium-sized. This rearrangement joins TRBV29-1 to TRBJ2-1, with D perhaps TRBD1 (6 bases). Trimming took 7 bases from V and 1 from J, leaving 20 bases between them. Germline V gene data show CDR1 as SQVTM and CDR2 as ANQGSEA. This CDR3 comprises 16 residues. The CDR3 nucleotides are TGCAGCGCTAGAAACCCAGACAGGATTTCCTACAATGAGCAGTTCTTC. Its translation is CSARNPDRISYNEQFF.

J is TRBJ2-3 and V is TRBV5-1; 10 bases agree with TRBD1. V dropped 4 bases and J dropped 6; count of bases not matched to a gene: 2. CDR1 and CDR2 (germline): SGHRS, YFSETQ. There are 13 residues in the CDR3. CDR3 sequence reads: CASSPGQGDTQYF. CDR3 DNA: TGCGCCAGCAGCCCGGGACAGGGGGATACGCAGTATTTT.

The J gene is TRBJ2-1, the V gene TRBV30, with TRBD2 matching over 9 bases. This CDR3 has 15 amino acids. Germline CDR1 and CDR2: GTSNPN and SVGIG (reference sequence). The V and J ends lost 3 bases and 1 base, in that order; junction bases with no gene match: 4. The CDR3 here is CAWSRLAASYNEQFF. The CDR3 DNA sequence: TGTGCCTGGAGCCGACTAGCGGCATCCTACAATGAGCAGTTCTTC.